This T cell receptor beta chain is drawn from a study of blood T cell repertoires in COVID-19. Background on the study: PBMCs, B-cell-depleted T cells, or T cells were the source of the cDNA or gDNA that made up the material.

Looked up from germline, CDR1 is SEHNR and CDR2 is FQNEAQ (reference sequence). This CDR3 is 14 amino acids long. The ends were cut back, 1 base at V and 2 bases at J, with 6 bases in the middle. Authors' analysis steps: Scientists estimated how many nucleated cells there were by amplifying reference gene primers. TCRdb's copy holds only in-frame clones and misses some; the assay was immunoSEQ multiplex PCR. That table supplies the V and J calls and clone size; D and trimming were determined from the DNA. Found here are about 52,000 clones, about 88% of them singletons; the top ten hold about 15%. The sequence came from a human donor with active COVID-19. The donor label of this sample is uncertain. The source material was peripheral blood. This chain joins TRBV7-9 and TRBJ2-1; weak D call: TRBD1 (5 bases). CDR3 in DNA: TGTGCCAGCAGCTTAGTAGGGGCCTACAATGAGCAGTTCTTC. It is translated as CASSLVGAYNEQFF. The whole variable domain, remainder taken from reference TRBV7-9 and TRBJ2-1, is DTGVSQNPRHKITKRGQNVTFRCDPISEHNRLYWYRQTLGQGPEFLTYFQNEAQLEKSRLLSDRFSAERPKGSFSTLEIQRTEQGDSAMYLCASSLVGAYNEQFFGPGTRLTVL.